This T cell receptor beta chain was retrieved from a study of cytomegalovirus exposure and HLA in healthy donors. PCR involved 60 Vbeta and 13 Jbeta primers. Data came from immunoSEQ multiplex PCR; TCRdb stores just in-frame clones and leaves some out. The sample consists of 200,000 to 250,000 clones, roughly 70% of them appearing once. The CDR3 runs to 17 residues. Germline V gives CDR1 MNHNS, CDR2 SASEGT. Deletions cut 2 bases from V and 4 bases from J, with 20 bases between. The V gene is TRBV6-1, the J gene TRBJ2-5; D possibly corresponds to TRBD2 (7 bases). The sequence was collected from a middle-aged man in good health and CMV-seropositive. What was sequenced was PBMCs. The CDR3, as DNA: TGTGCCAGCAGTGAAACTGTGTGGGGGGGCCCCCCAGAGACCCAGTACTTC. This sequence encodes CASSETVWGGPPETQYF.